The T cell receptor (beta chain) under discussion was sequenced for a study of shared clonotypes between healthy human individuals. With regard to this clone: This CDR3 is also generated by other DNA sequences in the sample.

TCRdb's copy holds only in-frame clones and misses some; the assay was immunoSEQ multiplex PCR. The repertoire holds roughly 2,500,000 clones, 93% seen once, with 0.36% in the top ten. There are 14 residues in the CDR3. Germline V gene lookup returns CDR1 SNHLY and CDR2 FYNNEI. J is TRBJ2-5 and V is TRBV2; TRBD1 matches at 8 bases. The J call may not be correct, given that the DNA end is closer to TRBJ2-7. The source is a man aged 18 to 29 in good health. Some clones in this sample may be carry-over from other donors' samples. Input material: naive CD4+ T cells from PBMCs. Regarding subset: CD45RA+ positively selected. CDR3 nucleotide sequence: TGTGCCAGCAGTGAACAGGGGGCAACCTACGAGCAGTACTTC. Protein: CASSEQGATYEQYF.